Each of the 4 T cell receptor beta chains below was sequenced from the same sample in a study of blood T cell repertoires in COVID-19. Method: immunoSEQ multiplex PCR; TCRdb's copy keeps in-frame clones and lacks some. This table holds roughly 250,000 clones, 70% to 90% found once. Sequenced input: peripheral blood. Receptors were obtained from a middle-aged woman with acute or convalescent COVID-19.

The V and J genes are TRBV11-2 and TRBJ2-2, with 7 bases lining up with TRBD1. Trimming cost V 5 bases and J 6 bases; bases outside gene matches: 3. Looked up from germline, CDR1 is SGHAT and CDR2 is FQNNGV. The CDR3 is made up of 13 amino acids. The CDR3 DNA is TGTGCCAGCAGCAACGACAGGGCCGGGGAGCTGTTTTTT. This encodes CASSNDRAGELFF.

This rearrangement joins TRBV18 to TRBJ2-1, with 8 bases fitting TRBD1. V trimming: 3 bases; J trimming: 3 bases; junction bases outside the gene matches: 1. CDR1 KGHSH and CDR2 LQKENI come from the germline V gene. This CDR3 comprises 14 residues. DNA of the CDR3: TGTGCCAGCTCACCTGGACAGGGCTACAATGAGCAGTTCTTC. As protein: CASSPGQGYNEQFF.

This clone was detected only once. The rearrangement joins TRBV6-5 to TRBJ1-4; 8 nucleotides match TRBD1. The trim removed 9 bases at V and 8 bases at J, leaving 11 bases unmatched. Germline V CDR1 and CDR2: MNHEY, SVGAGI. This CDR3 has 14 residues. The CDR3 sequence: CASQTGVGKEKLFF. The CDR3 region has the DNA TGTGCCAGTCAGACAGGGGTGGGGAAAGAAAAACTGTTTTTT.

The chain joins TRBV4-2 to TRBJ2-5, with 9 bases lining up with TRBD2. V lost 4 bases to trimming and J lost 4 bases; unmatched junction nucleotides: 10. CDR1 is LGHNA and CDR2 is YNFKEQ in the germline V gene. This CDR3 is built from 16 residues. CDR3 coding DNA: TGTGCCAGCAGCCCCGGGACTAGCTATCAGGGAGAGACCCAGTACTTC. Translating it yields CASSPGTSYQGETQYF.